This T cell receptor beta chain emerged from a study of regulatory T cells in long-lasting Graves disease. Time point: newly diagnosed GD, antithyroid drugs for less than 3 months. The TCR library was prepared using RNA isolated from PBMCs. Blood from the periphery, around 9.3 milliliters in all, was drawn into EDTA tubes. This clonotype has ten or more counts. A read error may produce the germline difference seen at one junction end. Germline CDR1 is MNHEY and CDR2 is SMNVEV (reference sequence). The CDR3 loop spans 13 amino acids. iRepertoire HTBI primers and Arm-PCR of CDR3 regions built TCR beta libraries. MiXCR, applied by TCRdb to the multiplex PCR reads, yields one record per CDR3 protein. Of approximately 460,000 distinct CDR3 sequences listed, around 17% were seen once; the top ten hold around 10%. This sample was shared with a second study, whose subject was T cells in Graves' hyperthyroidism and ophthalmopathy. That study reports: It was uncontrolled infection, other autoimmune disease, pregnancy or lactation that excluded patients. Clinicians diagnosed patients from clinical symptoms, serum thyroxine and TRAb, thyroid ultrasound and orbital computed tomography.

The J gene is TRBJ1-1, the V gene TRBV27; D is perhaps TRBD1 (5 bases). The starting material was peripheral blood mononuclear cells (PBMCs), obtained at new diagnosis, from a patient treated with antithyroid drugs. The sequence was collected from a woman in her 30s with Graves disease. The CDR3 reads CASSLGRATEAFF. The CDR3 region has the DNA TGCGCCAGCAGCTTAGGCAGGGCCACTGAAGCTTTCTTT.